The 26 T cell receptor beta chains listed next were all sequenced from one sample in a study of blood T cell repertoires in COVID-19. Sequencing used immunoSEQ multiplex PCR; TCRdb keeps in-frame clones, though not all of them. The sample records about 180,000 clones, approximately 87% being singletons. The material sequenced was peripheral blood. Receptors originate from a man between 65 and 85 years old with active or convalescent COVID-19.

The rearrangement uses TRBV6-5 and TRBJ1-2; 10 positions match TRBD1. The trim removed 2 bases at V and 1 base at J, leaving 4 bases unmatched. Germline V gene data show CDR1 as MNHEY and CDR2 as SVGAGI. The CDR3 extends over 16 amino acids. The DNA for the CDR3 is TGTGCCAGCAGTTACCTTGGGACAGGGGTTAACTATGGCTACACCTTC. This codes for CASSYLGTGVNYGYTF.

The genes are TRBV5-1 and TRBJ1-4, with a possible D match to TRBD1 (5 bases). Germline loops: CDR1 SGHRS, CDR2 YFSETQ. This CDR3 has 14 amino acids. The ends were cut back, 4 bases at V and 3 bases at J, with 10 bases in the middle. The CDR3 DNA reads TGCGCCAGCAGCGCCGGGGGATCTAATGAAAAACTGTTTTTT. The encoded protein is CASSAGGSNEKLFF. The full variable domain, completed using reference TRBV5-1 and TRBJ1-4, is KAGVTQTPRYLIKTRGQQVTLSCSPISGHRSVSWYQQTPGQGLQFLFEYFSETQRNKGNFPGRFSGRQFSNSRSEMNVSTLELGDSALYLCASSAGGSNEKLFFGSGTQLSVL.

V usage is TRBV18 and J usage is TRBJ1-1, with unresolved D. Germline assignment: CDR1 KGHSH and CDR2 LQKENI. The CDR3 has 13 amino acids. Trimming took 2 bases from V and 2 from J, leaving 6 bases between them. In DNA form, the CDR3 reads TGTGCCAGCTCACCAAGACTCAACACTGAAGCTTTCTTT. This gives the protein CASSPRLNTEAFF.

The chain links TRBV5-8 to TRBJ2-3; 10 bases fit TRBD1. The CDR3 is made up of 14 amino acids. Germline V gives CDR1 SGHTS, CDR2 YDEGEE. V was clipped by 6 bases and J by 2 bases; unmatched bases: 3. The CDR3 here is CASTGTGATDTQYF. The CDR3 DNA reads TGTGCCAGCACCGGGACAGGGGCCACAGATACGCAGTATTTT.

This rearrangement joins TRBV18 to TRBJ2-2; 9 nucleotides line up with TRBD2. This CDR3 comprises 17 residues. V trimming: 7 bases; J trimming: 4 bases; junction bases outside the gene matches: 13. Germline CDR1 is KGHSH and CDR2 is LQKENI. CDR3 residues: CASFRSSGTPSTGELFF. DNA of the CDR3: TGTGCCAGCTTTCGATCTAGCGGGACACCCTCCACCGGGGAGCTGTTTTTT.

The chain combines TRBV5-1 with TRBJ1-1; the match to TRBD1 covers 7 bases. The V segment lost 8 bases and the J segment 2 bases; nucleotides outside the gene matches: 9. This CDR3 contains 14 residues. The germline CDR1 and CDR2 sequences are SGHRS and YFSETQ. CDR3 region: CASKTGSGNTEAFF. DNA of the CDR3: TGCGCCAGTAAGACAGGGTCGGGAAACACTGAAGCTTTCTTT.

The chain couples TRBV3-1 (or the pseudogene TRBV3-2) to TRBJ1-1; D unresolved. Looked up from germline, CDR1 is LGHDT and CDR2 is YNNKEL (reference sequence). V lost 1 base to trimming and J lost 0 bases, with 6 bases between them. This CDR3 spans 14 amino acids. Written as DNA, the CDR3 is TGTGCCAGCAGCCAAGCTGGGCTGAACACTGAAGCTTTCTTT. Translated: CASSQAGLNTEAFF.

This CDR3 reads CASSVAGHRGSNEQFF. As DNA, the CDR3 is TGTGCCAGCAGCGTAGCGGGGCATAGGGGGTCCAATGAGCAGTTCTTC. The genes are TRBV9 and TRBJ2-1; tentative D call: TRBD1 (6 bases). Germline V lookup: CDR1 SGDLS, CDR2 YYNGEE. Trimming removed 0 bases from V and 6 bases from J, with 16 bases in between. The CDR3 spans 16 residues.

This clone came up a few times. V gene TRBV4-3 combines with J gene TRBJ1-5, with D hard to call. CDR1 is LGHNA, CDR2 YSLEER, per germline. The CDR3 totals 13 residues. Trimming stripped 1 base from V and 5 bases from J, with 6 bases between. CDR3 coding DNA: TGCGCCAGCAGCCAAGGGGAGGATCAGCCCCAGCATTTT. It encodes CASSQGEDQPQHF.

The V gene is TRBV12-3 or TRBV12-4, the J gene TRBJ2-7; 9 positions agree with TRBD1. The CDR3 is made up of 13 amino acids. V was clipped by 6 bases and J by 5 bases; unmatched bases: 5. The CDR3 nucleotides read TGTGCCAGCAGGGGACAGGGTTCCCACGAGCAGTACTTC. It encodes CASRGQGSHEQYF.

The chain joins TRBV7-2 to TRBJ2-7; no clear D. The V gene's germline CDR1 is SGHTA and CDR2 FQGNSA. V shed 2 bases and J shed 1 base, with 9 bases lying between them. The length of the CDR3 is 14 residues. The CDR3 DNA follows: TGTGCCAGCAGCTTATCCCCGTCGTCCTACGAGCAGTACTTC. This gives the protein CASSLSPSSYEQYF.

V usage is TRBV18 and J usage is TRBJ1-5, with D possibly being TRBD1 (6 bases). The CDR3 is made up of 14 amino acids. Germline values: CDR1 KGHSH, CDR2 LQKENI. Trimming removed 3 bases at V and 11 bases at J, with 17 bases between. CDR3 residues: CASSPAGARGAQHF. DNA of the CDR3: TGTGCCAGCTCACCGGCGGGGGCCCGGGGGGCCCAGCATTTT. Full variable domain (missing parts from reference TRBV18 and TRBJ1-5): NAGVMQNPRHLVRRRGQEARLRCSPMKGHSHVYWYRQLPEEGLKFMVYLQKENIIDESGMPKERFSAEFPKEGPSILRIQQVVRGDSAAYFCASSPAGARGAQHFGDGTRLSIL.

The chain employs TRBV28 and TRBJ2-3, with no clear D. Trimming pared 3 bases from V and 4 bases from J, leaving 8 bases between. CDR3 length: 13 amino acids. Germline CDR1 MDHEN, CDR2 SYDVKM. The chain's CDR3 is CASSLRGADTQYF. In DNA, the CDR3 is TGTGCCAGCAGTTTGCGAGGTGCAGATACGCAGTATTTT.

This clone was observed a handful of times. The chain combines TRBV4-3 with TRBJ2-2; maybe TRBD1 (6 bases). With 1 base removed from V and 1 base from J, the gap between germline ends came to 16 bases. Germline CDR1 and CDR2: LGHNA and YSLEER. The CDR3 contains 18 residues. The DNA for the CDR3 is TGCGCCAGCAGCCAAGGTCGGTCCAGGGGAAAGAACACCGGGGAGCTGTTTTTT. This encodes CASSQGRSRGKNTGELFF.

CDR3 bases: TGTGCCAGCAGCTTAGCCTCCTCTGGAAACACCATATATTTT. As protein: CASSLASSGNTIYF. V gene TRBV7-2 combines with J gene TRBJ1-3; D gene unclear. Germline assignment: CDR1 SGHTA and CDR2 FQGNSA. CDR3 length: 14 residues. The V and J ends lost 0 bases and 0 bases respectively, with 3 bases between them.

This clone was seen more than once but under ten times. V and J are TRBV9 and TRBJ1-1; a possible D gene is TRBD1 (5 bases). This CDR3 is 14 amino acids long. Per the germline V gene, CDR1 is SGDLS and CDR2 is YYNGEE. The V end was cut by 3 bases, the J end by 6 bases, with 15 bases between. The CDR3: CASSDRQFGPEAFF. The DNA for the CDR3 is TGTGCCAGCAGCGACCGACAGTTTGGCCCTGAAGCTTTCTTT.

The rearrangement joins TRBV5-1 to TRBJ2-7; 7 positions agree with TRBD2. The CDR3 consists of 14 residues. Germline CDR1 SGHRS, CDR2 YFSETQ. With 2 bases clipped from V and 6 bases from J, the junction kept 8 bases outside the gene matches. CDR3 sequence: CASSFVLAPREQYF. Here the CDR3 DNA reads TGCGCCAGCAGCTTCGTACTAGCGCCCCGCGAGCAGTACTTC.

V is TRBV6-2 or TRBV6-3 and J is TRBJ2-3; 10 bases agree with TRBD2. V shed 6 bases, J shed 7 bases, and the junction held 13 bases outside the gene matches. CDR3 length: 16 residues. Germline loops: CDR1 MNHEY, CDR2 SVGEGT. The CDR3 here is CASSDPAAGGWNTQYF. The CDR3 nucleotides read TGTGCCAGCAGCGACCCGGCAGCGGGAGGGTGGAATACGCAGTATTTT.

The genes are TRBV28 and TRBJ2-5; D is unclear. Trimming took off 4 bases at V and 5 bases at J, with 14 bases between the two ends. Per the germline V gene, CDR1 is MDHEN and CDR2 is SYDVKM. The CDR3 loop spans 14 amino acids. In DNA, the CDR3 is TGTGCCAGCAGTTCGAGTCCCCCCTCTGAGACCCAGTACTTC. Translated: CASSSSPPSETQYF. Full variable domain (outside the CDR3, taken from reference TRBV28 and TRBJ2-5): DVKVTQSSRYLVKRTGEKVFLECVQDMDHENMFWYRQDPGLGLRLIYFSYDVKMKEKGDIPEGYSVSREKKERFSLILESASTNQTSMYLCASSSSPPSETQYFGPGTRLLVL.

The chain uses TRBV7-9 and TRBJ2-7; 11 nucleotides match TRBD1. After removal of 5 bases from V and 1 base from J, the junction contained 7 bases not matched to a gene. CDR3 length: 16 amino acids. Per the germline V gene, CDR1 is SEHNR and CDR2 is FQNEAQ (reference sequence). The CDR3 region is CASSDSGQGASYEQYF. Here the CDR3 DNA reads TGTGCCAGCAGCGATAGCGGACAGGGGGCATCCTACGAGCAGTACTTC.

This chain joins TRBV9 and TRBJ2-3; a possible D gene is TRBD2 (7 bases). The CDR3 loop spans 16 amino acids. Trimming took off 3 bases at V and 0 bases at J, with 14 bases between the two ends. Germline loops: CDR1 SGDLS, CDR2 YYNGEE. For the CDR3, the DNA is TGTGCCAGCAGCGCCAGCGGGACATTAAGCACAGATACGCAGTATTTT. It specifies CASSASGTLSTDTQYF. The full variable domain, rest sourced from reference TRBV9 and TRBJ2-3, is DSGVTQTPKHLITATGQRVTLRCSPRSGDLSVYWYQQSLDQGLQFLIQYYNGEERAKGNILERFSAQQFPDLHSELNLSSLELGDSALYFCASSASGTLSTDTQYFGPGTRLTVL.

V and J are TRBV3-1 (or the pseudogene TRBV3-2) and TRBJ2-3; 14 bases are a match to TRBD2. V shed 1 base and J 0 bases; nucleotides not matched to a gene: 6. The CDR3 covers 19 residues. The germline V gene encodes CDR1 LGHDT and CDR2 YNNKEL (reference sequence). CDR3 sequence: CASSQGLAGGPGSTDTQYF. In DNA, the CDR3 is TGTGCCAGCAGCCAAGGACTAGCGGGGGGGCCCGGGAGCACAGATACGCAGTATTTT.

The chain has TRBV19 and TRBJ1-2, with D perhaps TRBD1 (5 bases). This CDR3 contains 12 residues. From germline, CDR1 is LNHDA and CDR2 SQIVND (reference sequence). V was clipped by 7 bases and J by 6 bases, with 12 bases between them. This chain's CDR3 is CASTSQVHGYTF. The CDR3 region has the DNA TGTGCCAGTACGTCACAGGTCCATGGCTACACCTTC.

The chain employs TRBV11-2 and TRBJ2-1; 12 nucleotides match TRBD2. CDR3 length: 17 amino acids. J gave up 7 bases and V 5 bases, and 12 bases lay outside the gene matches. Germline V lookup: CDR1 SGHAT, CDR2 FQNNGV. The CDR3 protein is CASSPRLAGEIRNEQFF. The CDR3 DNA sequence: TGTGCCAGCAGCCCCCGACTAGCGGGGGAGATTCGAAATGAGCAGTTCTTC.

The V gene is TRBV7-2, the J gene TRBJ2-5; TRBD1 might be the D (5 bases). Germline V gene lookup returns CDR1 SGHTA and CDR2 FQGNSA. The CDR3 length is 15 residues. Trimming took off 2 bases at V and 4 bases at J, with 14 bases between the two ends. DNA of the CDR3: TGTGCCAGCAGCTTACTGGGCAGGGTGGTAGAGACCCAGTACTTC. This codes for CASSLLGRVVETQYF. Using reference TRBV7-2 and TRBJ2-5 for the parts outside the CDR3, the full variable domain is GAGVSQSPSNKVTEKGKDVELRCDPISGHTALYWYRQSLGQGLEFLIYFQGNSAPDKSGLPSDRFSAERTGGSVSTLTIQRTQQEDSAVYLCASSLLGRVVETQYFGPGTRLLVL.

The V and J genes are TRBV5-8 and TRBJ2-2, with TRBD1 as a possible D gene (5 bases). V was clipped by 1 base and J by 1 base, with 14 bases between them. Germline loops: CDR1 SGHTS, CDR2 YDEGEE. The CDR3 has 17 amino acids. The CDR3 protein is CASSLLGKGRNTGELFF. Written as DNA, the CDR3 is TGTGCCAGCAGCTTGTTGGGGAAGGGGCGGAACACCGGGGAGCTGTTTTTT. Combining the CDR3 with reference TRBV5-8 and TRBJ2-2 gives the whole variable domain EAGVTQSPTHLIKTRGQQATLRCSPISGHTSVYWYQQALGLGLQFLLWYDEGEERNRGNFPPRFSGRQFPNYSSELNVNALELEDSALYLCASSLLGKGRNTGELFFGEGSRLTVL.